This T cell receptor (beta chain) was recovered during a study of blood T cells in healthy people across ages. Trimming cost V 6 bases and J 6 bases, with 2 bases left between them. Germline CDR1 SNHLY, CDR2 FYNNEI. The CDR3 extends over 9 amino acids. A J-beta primer mix and a sample-barcoded 5' primer were used in a second PCR of roughly 6 to 11 cycles. TCRdb ran MiXCR on the 5' RACE reads and lists one entry per CDR3 protein. The sample has about 1.8 million distinct CDR3 sequences; 49% are singletons. The V and J genes are TRBV2 and TRBJ1-2; the D is unclear. Sequencing input: blood. The source is a woman between 40 and 50 years old in good health. CDR3 sequence reads: CASRNGYTF. In DNA, the CDR3 is TGTGCCAGCAGAAATGGCTACACCTTC.